This TCR beta chain stems from a study of T cell clusters in autoimmune cytopenias. Notes on the study in general: Functional roles of the in silico T cell clusters still await experimental validation. TRB repertoire shifts in secondary cytopenia and chronic lymphocytic leukemia mostly reflected lymphoma, not autoimmunity.

This CDR3 spans 17 amino acids. In germline, CDR1 is SGHRS, CDR2 YFSETQ. Remarks on this clonotype: No antigen is known for it.

TRB amplification used around 260 ng of peripheral blood genomic DNA. Multiplex touch-down PCR amplified TRB using TRB-A and TRB-B pools in one tube. Using the multiplex PCR reads, TCRdb records one entry per CDR3 protein without DNA. This listing includes over a thousand distinct CDR3 sequences. This chain uses TRBV5-1 with TRBJ2-2; the TRBD2 assignment by TCRdb is unverifiable without DNA. What was sequenced was peripheral blood. The origin of this receptor is a human donor with an autoimmune cytopenia or autoimmune hepatitis (not recorded which). The CDR3 sequence is CASSSSLAGAGTGELFF.